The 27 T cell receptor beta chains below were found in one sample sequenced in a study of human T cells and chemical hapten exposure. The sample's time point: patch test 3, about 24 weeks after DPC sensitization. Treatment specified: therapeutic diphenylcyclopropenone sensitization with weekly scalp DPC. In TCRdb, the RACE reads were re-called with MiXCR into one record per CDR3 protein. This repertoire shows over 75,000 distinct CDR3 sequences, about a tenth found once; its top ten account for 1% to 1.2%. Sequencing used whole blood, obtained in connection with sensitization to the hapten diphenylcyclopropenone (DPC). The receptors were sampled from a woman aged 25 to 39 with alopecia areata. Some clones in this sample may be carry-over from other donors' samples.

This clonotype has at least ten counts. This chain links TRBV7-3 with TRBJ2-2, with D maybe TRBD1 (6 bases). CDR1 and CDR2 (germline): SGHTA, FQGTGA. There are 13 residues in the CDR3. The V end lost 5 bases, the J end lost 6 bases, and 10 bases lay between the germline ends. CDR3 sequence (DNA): TGTGCCAGCAGCATACAGGGTGCCGGGGAGCTGTTTTTT. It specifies CASSIQGAGELFF. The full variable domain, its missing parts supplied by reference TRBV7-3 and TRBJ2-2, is GAGVSQTPSNKVTEKGKYVELRCDPISGHTALYWYRQSLGQGPEFLIYFQGTGAADDSGLPNDRFFAVRPEGSVSTLKIQRTERGDSAVYLCASSIQGAGELFFGEGSRLTVL.

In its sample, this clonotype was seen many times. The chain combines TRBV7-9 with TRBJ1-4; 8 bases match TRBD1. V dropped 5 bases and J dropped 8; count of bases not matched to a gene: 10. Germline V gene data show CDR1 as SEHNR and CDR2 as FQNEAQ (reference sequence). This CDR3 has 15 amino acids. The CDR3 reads CASSPYRGASEKLFF. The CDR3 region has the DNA TGTGCCAGCAGCCCCTACAGGGGGGCTAGCGAAAAACTGTTTTTT.

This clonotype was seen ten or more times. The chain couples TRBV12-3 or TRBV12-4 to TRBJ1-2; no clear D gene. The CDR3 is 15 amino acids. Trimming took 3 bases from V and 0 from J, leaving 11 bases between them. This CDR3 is CASSFSGLTNYGYTF. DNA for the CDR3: TGTGCCAGCAGTTTTTCCGGGCTAACTAACTATGGCTACACCTTC.

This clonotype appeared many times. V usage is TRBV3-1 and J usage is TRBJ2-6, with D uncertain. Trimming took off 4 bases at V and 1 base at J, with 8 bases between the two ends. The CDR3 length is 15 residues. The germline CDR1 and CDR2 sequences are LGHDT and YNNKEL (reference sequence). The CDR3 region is CASSPTVSGANVLTF. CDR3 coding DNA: TGTGCCAGCAGCCCAACTGTTTCTGGGGCCAACGTCCTGACTTTC.

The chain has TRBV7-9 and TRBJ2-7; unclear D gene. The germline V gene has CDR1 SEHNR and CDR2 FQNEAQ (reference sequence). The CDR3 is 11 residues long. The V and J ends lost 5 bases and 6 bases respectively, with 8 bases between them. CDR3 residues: CASSNSGEQYF. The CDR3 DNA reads TGTGCCAGCAGCAACTCCGGCGAGCAGTACTTC.

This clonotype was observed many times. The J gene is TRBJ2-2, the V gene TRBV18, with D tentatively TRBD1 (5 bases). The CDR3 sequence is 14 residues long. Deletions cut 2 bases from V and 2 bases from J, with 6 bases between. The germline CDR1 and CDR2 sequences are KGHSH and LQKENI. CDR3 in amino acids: CASSPDSNTGELFF. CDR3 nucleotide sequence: TGTGCCAGCTCACCAGACAGTAACACCGGGGAGCTGTTTTTT.

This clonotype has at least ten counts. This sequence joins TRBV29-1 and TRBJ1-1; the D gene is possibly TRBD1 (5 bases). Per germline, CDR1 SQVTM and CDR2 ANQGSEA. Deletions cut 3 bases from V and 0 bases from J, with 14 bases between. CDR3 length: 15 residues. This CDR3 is CSVDDPGTLNTEAFF. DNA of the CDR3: TGCAGCGTTGACGATCCCGGGACGCTGAACACTGAAGCTTTCTTT.

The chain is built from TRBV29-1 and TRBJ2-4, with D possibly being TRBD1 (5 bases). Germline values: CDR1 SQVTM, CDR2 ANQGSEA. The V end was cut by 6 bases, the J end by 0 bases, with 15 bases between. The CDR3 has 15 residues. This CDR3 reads CSVKTATLAKNIQYF. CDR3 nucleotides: TGCAGCGTCAAGACAGCAACTTTAGCCAAAAACATTCAGTACTTC.

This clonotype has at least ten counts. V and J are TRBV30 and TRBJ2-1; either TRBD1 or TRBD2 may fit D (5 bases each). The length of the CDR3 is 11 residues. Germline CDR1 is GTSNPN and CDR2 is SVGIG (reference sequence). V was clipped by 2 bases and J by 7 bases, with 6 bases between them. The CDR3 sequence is CAWSWGNEQFF. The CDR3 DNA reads TGTGCCTGGAGTTGGGGGAATGAGCAGTTCTTC. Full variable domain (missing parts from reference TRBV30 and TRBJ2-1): SQTIHQWPATLVQPVGSPLSLECTVEGTSNPNLYWYRQAAGRGLQLLFYSVGIGQISSEVPQNLSASRPQDRQFILSSKKLLLSDSGFYLCAWSWGNEQFFGPGTRLTVL.

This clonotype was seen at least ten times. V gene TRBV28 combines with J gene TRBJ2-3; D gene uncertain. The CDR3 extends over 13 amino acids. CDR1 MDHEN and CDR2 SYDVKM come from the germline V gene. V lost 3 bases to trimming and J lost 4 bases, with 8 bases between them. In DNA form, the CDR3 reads TGTGCCAGCAGTTTCCCCAGTTCAGATACGCAGTATTTT. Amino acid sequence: CASSFPSSDTQYF. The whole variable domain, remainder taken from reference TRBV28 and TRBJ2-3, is DVKVTQSSRYLVKRTGEKVFLECVQDMDHENMFWYRQDPGLGLRLIYFSYDVKMKEKGDIPEGYSVSREKKERFSLILESASTNQTSMYLCASSFPSSDTQYFGPGTRLTVL.

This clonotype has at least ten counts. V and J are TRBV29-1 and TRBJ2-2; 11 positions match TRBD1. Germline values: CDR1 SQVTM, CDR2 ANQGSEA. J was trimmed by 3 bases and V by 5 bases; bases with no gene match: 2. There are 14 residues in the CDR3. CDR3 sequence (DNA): TGCAGCGTTCAGGGACAGGGGGACACCGGGGAGCTGTTTTTT. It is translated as CSVQGQGDTGELFF.

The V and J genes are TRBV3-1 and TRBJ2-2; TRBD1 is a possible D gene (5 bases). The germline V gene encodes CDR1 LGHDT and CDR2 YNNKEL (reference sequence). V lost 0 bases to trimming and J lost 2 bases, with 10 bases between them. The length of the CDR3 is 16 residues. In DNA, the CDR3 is TGTGCCAGCAGCCAAGATTTGACAGTCAACACCGGGGAGCTGTTTTTT. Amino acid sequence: CASSQDLTVNTGELFF.

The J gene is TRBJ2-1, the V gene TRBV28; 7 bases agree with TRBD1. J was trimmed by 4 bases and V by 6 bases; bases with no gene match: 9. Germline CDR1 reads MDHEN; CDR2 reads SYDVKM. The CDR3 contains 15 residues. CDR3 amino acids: CASRLDRSLYNEQFF. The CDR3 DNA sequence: TGTGCCAGCAGACTGGACAGGAGCCTTTACAATGAGCAGTTCTTC.

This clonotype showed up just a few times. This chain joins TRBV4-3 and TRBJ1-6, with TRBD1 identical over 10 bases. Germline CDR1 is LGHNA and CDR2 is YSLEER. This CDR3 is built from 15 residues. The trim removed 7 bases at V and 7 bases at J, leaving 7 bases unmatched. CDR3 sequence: CASKRSGQGNSPLHF. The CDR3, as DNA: TGCGCCAGCAAACGTTCGGGACAGGGGAATTCACCCCTCCACTTT.

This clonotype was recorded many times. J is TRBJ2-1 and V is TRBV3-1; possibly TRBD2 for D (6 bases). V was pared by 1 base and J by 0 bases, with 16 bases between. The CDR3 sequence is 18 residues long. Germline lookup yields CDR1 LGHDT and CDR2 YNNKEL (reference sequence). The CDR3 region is CASSQVVGGARSYNEQFF. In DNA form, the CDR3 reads TGTGCCAGCAGCCAAGTAGTGGGAGGCGCCCGCTCCTACAATGAGCAGTTCTTC.

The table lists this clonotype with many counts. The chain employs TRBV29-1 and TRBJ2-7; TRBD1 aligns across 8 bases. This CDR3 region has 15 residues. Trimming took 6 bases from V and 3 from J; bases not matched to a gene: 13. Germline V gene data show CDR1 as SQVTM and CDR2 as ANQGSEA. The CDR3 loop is CSVADRGLAYYEQYF. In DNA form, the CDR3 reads TGCAGCGTCGCTGACAGGGGTCTAGCTTACTACGAGCAGTACTTC.

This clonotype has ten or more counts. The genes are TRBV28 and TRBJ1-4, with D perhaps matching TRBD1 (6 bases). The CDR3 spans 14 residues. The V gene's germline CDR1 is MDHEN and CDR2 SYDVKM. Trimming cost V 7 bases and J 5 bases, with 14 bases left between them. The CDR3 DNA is TGTGCCAGCAATCCGGCAGGGGAGAATGAAAAACTGTTTTTT. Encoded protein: CASNPAGENEKLFF.

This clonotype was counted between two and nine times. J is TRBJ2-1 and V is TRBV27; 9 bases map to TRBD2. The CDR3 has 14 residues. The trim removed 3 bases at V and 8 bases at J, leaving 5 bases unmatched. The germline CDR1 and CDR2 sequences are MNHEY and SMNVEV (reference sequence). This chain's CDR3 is CASSLGLAWDEQFF. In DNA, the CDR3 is TGTGCCAGCAGTTTGGGACTAGCATGGGATGAGCAGTTCTTC.

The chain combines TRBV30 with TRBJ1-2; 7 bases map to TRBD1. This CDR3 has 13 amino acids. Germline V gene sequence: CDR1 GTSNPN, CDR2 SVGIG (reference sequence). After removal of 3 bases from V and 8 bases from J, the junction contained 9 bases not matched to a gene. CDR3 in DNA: TGTGCCTGGAGGGGAATGGGACAGAACGGCTACACCTTC. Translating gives CAWRGMGQNGYTF.

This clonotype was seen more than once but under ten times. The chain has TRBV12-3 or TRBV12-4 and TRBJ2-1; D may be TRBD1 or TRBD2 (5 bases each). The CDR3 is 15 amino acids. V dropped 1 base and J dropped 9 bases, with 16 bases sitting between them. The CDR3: CASSLGLAWGSEQFF. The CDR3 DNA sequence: TGTGCCAGCAGTTTAGGGTTAGCTTGGGGGAGTGAGCAGTTCTTC.

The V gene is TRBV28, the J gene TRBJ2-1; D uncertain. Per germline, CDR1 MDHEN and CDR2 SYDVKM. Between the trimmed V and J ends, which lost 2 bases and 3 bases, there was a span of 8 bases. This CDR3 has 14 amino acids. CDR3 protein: CASSLVTLYNEQFF. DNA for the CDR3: TGTGCCAGCAGTTTAGTCACCCTCTACAATGAGCAGTTCTTC.

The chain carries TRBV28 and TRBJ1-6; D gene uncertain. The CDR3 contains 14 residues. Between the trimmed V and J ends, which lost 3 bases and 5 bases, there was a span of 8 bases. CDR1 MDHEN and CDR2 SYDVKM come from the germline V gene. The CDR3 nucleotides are TGTGCCAGCAGTTTTTATCAGGATAATTCACCCCTCCACTTT. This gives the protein CASSFYQDNSPLHF.

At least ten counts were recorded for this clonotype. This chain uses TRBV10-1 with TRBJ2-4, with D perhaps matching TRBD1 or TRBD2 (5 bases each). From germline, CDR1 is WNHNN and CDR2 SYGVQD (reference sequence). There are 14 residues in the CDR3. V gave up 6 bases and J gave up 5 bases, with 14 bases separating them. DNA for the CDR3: TGCGCCAGCAGCCGGGACCCTTCCCAAAACATTCAGTACTTC. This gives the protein CASSRDPSQNIQYF.

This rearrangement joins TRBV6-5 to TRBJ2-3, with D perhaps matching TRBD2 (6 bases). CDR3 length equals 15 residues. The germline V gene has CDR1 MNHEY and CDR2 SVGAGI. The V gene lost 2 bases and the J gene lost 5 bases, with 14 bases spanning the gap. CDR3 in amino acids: CASSYTGGYGDTQYF. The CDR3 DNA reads TGTGCCAGCAGTTACACCGGAGGGTATGGAGATACGCAGTATTTT.

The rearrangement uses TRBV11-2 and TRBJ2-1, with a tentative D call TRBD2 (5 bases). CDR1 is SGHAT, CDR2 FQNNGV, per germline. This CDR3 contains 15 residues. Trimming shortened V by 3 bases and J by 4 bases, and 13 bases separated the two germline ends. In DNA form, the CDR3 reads TGTGCCAGCAGCTTTCGGACCCGGGGTTACAATGAGCAGTTCTTC. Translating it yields CASSFRTRGYNEQFF.

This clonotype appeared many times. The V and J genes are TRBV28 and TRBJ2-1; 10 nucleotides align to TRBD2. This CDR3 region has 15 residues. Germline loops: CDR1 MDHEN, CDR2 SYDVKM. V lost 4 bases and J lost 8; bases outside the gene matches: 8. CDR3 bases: TGTGCCAGCAGTTCCTTAGCGGGAGGCCGGGATGAGCAGTTCTTC. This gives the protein CASSSLAGGRDEQFF.

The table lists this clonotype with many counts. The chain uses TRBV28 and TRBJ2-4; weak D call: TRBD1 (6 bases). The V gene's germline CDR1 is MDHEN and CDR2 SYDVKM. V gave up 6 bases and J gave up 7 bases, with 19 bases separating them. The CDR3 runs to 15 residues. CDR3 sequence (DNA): TGTGCCAGCAGCTCACAGGGTGGGCTCAAGAACATTCAGTACTTC. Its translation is CASSSQGGLKNIQYF.